What follows is one T cell receptor beta chain and its context. The source of the sample is a study of blood T cell repertoires in COVID-19. About the study: From the United States, Italy and Spain came samples of acute and convalescent COVID-19.

Donors in Cohort 3 counted as recovered after two negative PCRs, clearance, or symptom resolution. As handled by the study authors: From reference gene primer amplification, estimates of nucleated cell counts were derived. Assay used: immunoSEQ multiplex PCR; TCRdb lists only in-frame clones, some missing. That table is the source of V, J and clone size, and D and trimming were worked out from the DNA. The table lists 250,000 to 350,000 clones, around 87% of them singletons. The CDR3 spans 14 residues. Per germline, CDR1 MNHEY and CDR2 SMNVEV (reference sequence). Trimming cost V 6 bases and J 5 bases; bases outside gene matches: 5.

This TCR came from a woman in her thirties who had recovered from COVID-19. The chain carries TRBV27 and TRBJ2-3, with 10 positions matching TRBD1. Sequenced sample: PBMCs or T cells enriched from blood (not recorded which). The CDR3 reads CASSRDRGLDTQYF. CDR3 bases: TGTGCCAGCAGCCGGGACAGGGGATTAGATACGCAGTATTTT.